Presented here are 20 T cell receptor beta chains from one specimen sequenced in a study of cytomegalovirus exposure and HLA in healthy donors. The PCR made use of 60 Vbeta and 13 Jbeta primers. Some clones are missing from TCRdb's copy, which holds only in-frame ones; the method was immunoSEQ multiplex PCR. The sample lists 110,000 to 150,000 clones; approximately 78% were seen once. The specimen was PBMCs. These receptors were collected from a woman younger than 30 in good health and CMV-seropositive.

CDR3 DNA: TGTGCCAGCAGCGCCCGGGACTACGAGCAGTACTTC. Residues: CASSARDYEQYF. The chain couples TRBV5-4 to TRBJ2-7, with D possibly being TRBD2 (5 bases). Germline V gene lookup returns CDR1 SGHNT and CDR2 YYREEE (reference sequence). The CDR3 is 12 residues long. Trimming left V 4 bases short and J 3 bases short, with 8 bases between.

V is TRBV9 and J is TRBJ2-5; perhaps TRBD1 as D (5 bases). Trimming pared 3 bases from V and 1 base from J, leaving 16 bases between. CDR1 and CDR2 (germline): SGDLS, YYNGEE. The CDR3 extends over 16 amino acids. The CDR3 nucleotides read TGTGCCAGCAGCGCCGGAAATCAGGGAAGCCAAGAGACCCAGTACTTC. Translation: CASSAGNQGSQETQYF. Full variable domain (outside the CDR3, taken from reference TRBV9 and TRBJ2-5): DSGVTQTPKHLITATGQRVTLRCSPRSGDLSVYWYQQSLDQGLQFLIQYYNGEERAKGNILERFSAQQFPDLHSELNLSSLELGDSALYFCASSAGNQGSQETQYFGPGTRLLVL.

The V and J genes are TRBV29-1 and TRBJ1-1; D gene uncertain. From germline, CDR1 is SQVTM and CDR2 ANQGSEA. With 4 bases removed from V and 11 bases from J, the gap between germline ends came to 11 bases. The CDR3 length is 10 residues. CDR3 sequence reads: CSVAEGGAFF. CDR3 bases: TGCAGCGTTGCTGAGGGTGGGGCTTTCTTT. The full variable domain, rest sourced from reference TRBV29-1 and TRBJ1-1, is SAVISQKPSRDICQRGTSLTIQCQVDSQVTMMFWYRQQPGQSLTLIATANQGSEATYESGFVIDKFPISRPNLTFSTLTVSNMSPEDSSIYLCSVAEGGAFFGQGTRLTVV.

This clone was counted between two and nine times. This sequence joins TRBV11-2 and TRBJ2-2, with 7 positions matching TRBD1. V lost 8 bases to trimming and J lost 3 bases; unmatched junction nucleotides: 6. This CDR3 has 14 residues. CDR1 SGHAT and CDR2 FQNNGV come from the germline V gene. CDR3 sequence (DNA): TGTGCCAGCCGCCTTGACAGGGACACCGGGGAGCTGTTTTTT. Its translation is CASRLDRDTGELFF.

The rearrangement uses TRBV25-1 and TRBJ2-5; no clear D. The CDR3 has 12 residues. V was clipped by 0 bases and J by 5 bases, with 4 bases between them. CDR1 is MGHDK and CDR2 is SYGVNS in the germline V gene. CDR3 loop: CASSEYRETQYF. The CDR3, as DNA: TGTGCCAGCAGTGAATACAGGGAGACCCAGTACTTC.

The genes are TRBV27 and TRBJ2-1, with 7 positions matching TRBD1. CDR1 and CDR2 from the germline V gene are MNHEY and SMNVEV (reference sequence). CDR3 length equals 15 residues. Unmatched junction bases numbered 6, after V lost 5 bases and J lost 2 bases. Written as DNA, the CDR3 is TGTGCCAGCAGTGGTGACAGGGCCGCCTACAATGAGCAGTTCTTC. Translated, it gives CASSGDRAAYNEQFF.

This clone has only one observation. V usage is TRBV18 and J usage is TRBJ1-1; 12 bases match TRBD1. Germline values: CDR1 KGHSH, CDR2 LQKENI. Losses at the gene ends were 3 bases for V and 4 bases for J; bases not matched to a gene: 6. This CDR3 has 16 amino acids. The DNA for the CDR3 is TGTGCCAGCTCACCCGGGACAGGGGGCGTAGGCACTGAAGCTTTCTTT. It specifies CASSPGTGGVGTEAFF.

This chain uses TRBV7-9 with TRBJ1-1; D possibly corresponds to TRBD1 (5 bases). V lost 5 bases to trimming and J lost 10 bases, with 14 bases between them. From germline, CDR1 is SEHNR and CDR2 FQNEAQ (reference sequence). The CDR3 spans 12 residues. The CDR3 DNA follows: TGTGCCAGCAGCCCCCTTGGAGGGGCAGCTTTCTTT. The encoded protein is CASSPLGGAAFF.

This clone has more than one count but fewer than ten. V usage is TRBV6-1 and J usage is TRBJ2-3; 7 bases match TRBD2. CDR3 length equals 15 residues. The ends lost 5 bases at V and 5 bases at J; junction bases unmatched: 10. CDR1 MNHNS and CDR2 SASEGT come from the germline V gene. The CDR3 loop is CASSPWRREGDTQYF. Written as DNA, the CDR3 is TGTGCCAGCAGTCCCTGGAGGAGGGAGGGAGATACGCAGTATTTT.

In its sample, this clone was seen a few times. The V and J genes are TRBV29-1 and TRBJ1-2; D ambiguous. The CDR3 loop spans 12 amino acids. With 4 bases removed from V and 4 bases from J, the gap between germline ends came to 10 bases. Germline CDR1 and CDR2: SQVTM and ANQGSEA. The CDR3 sequence: CSVALSGYGYTF. The CDR3 DNA reads TGCAGCGTTGCTCTATCGGGCTATGGCTACACCTTC.

The chain couples TRBV5-8 to TRBJ2-7, with 7 bases lining up with TRBD1. Looked up from germline, CDR1 is SGHTS and CDR2 is YDEGEE. The CDR3 runs to 14 residues. Trimming at V came to 4 bases and at J to 9 bases, leaving 13 bases not matched to a gene. DNA of the CDR3: TGTGCCAGCAGCCCGAAGAGACAGGGAAAGGTGCAGTACTTC. Amino acid sequence: CASSPKRQGKVQYF.

CDR3 loop: CASSLRQGYREVYYEQYF. The CDR3 coding sequence is TGTGCCAGCAGTTTGCGACAGGGCTATCGAGAAGTTTACTACGAGCAGTACTTC. This chain joins TRBV27 and TRBJ2-7; TRBD1 agrees at 7 bases. V was pared by 3 bases and J by 3 bases, with 17 bases of the junction left unmatched. CDR1 is MNHEY and CDR2 is SMNVEV in the germline V gene (reference sequence). CDR3 length: 18 residues.

V gene TRBV5-1 combines with J gene TRBJ1-4; D is possibly TRBD1 (6 bases). The germline V and J ends were trimmed by 4 bases and 4 bases, with 20 bases remaining between them. CDR3 length equals 17 residues. Germline CDR1 and CDR2: SGHRS and YFSETQ. The CDR3 coding sequence is TGCGCCAGCAGCCGGGGGGGCACAGGGACTAATAATGAAAAACTGTTTTTT. Translating it yields CASSRGGTGTNNEKLFF.

The chain recombines TRBV6-5 with TRBJ1-1, with D hard to call. CDR3 length: 14 residues. The V gene lost 0 bases and the J gene lost 4 bases, with 9 bases spanning the gap. The germline V gene has CDR1 MNHEY and CDR2 SVGAGI. The CDR3 region has the DNA TGTGCCAGCAGTTACTCCTCGGGTAGCACTGAAGCTTTCTTT. Translated: CASSYSSGSTEAFF.

This clone occurred a few times. The rearrangement joins TRBV19 to TRBJ2-1, with TRBD1 matching 7 bases. Germline-derived CDR1 and CDR2 are LNHDA and SQIVND (reference sequence). Unmatched junction bases numbered 4, after V lost 3 bases and J lost 2 bases. The CDR3 totals 15 residues. CDR3 loop: CASSIIGGPYNEQFF. CDR3 coding DNA: TGTGCCAGTAGTATCATAGGGGGCCCCTACAATGAGCAGTTCTTC.

A word on this clone: At one boundary the junction diverges from the germline segment, which might be a read error. Within the sample, other DNA sequences also encode this same CDR3. As DNA, the CDR3 is TGTGCCAGTAGTCGCCGACAGGGGGCCGACACCGGGGAGCTGTTCTTT. Residues: CASSRRQGADTGELFF. V gene TRBV19 combines with J gene TRBJ2-2, with 10 bases fitting TRBD1. The CDR3 has 16 amino acids. Germline CDR1 and CDR2: LNHDA and SQIVND (reference sequence). Combining the CDR3 with reference TRBV19 and TRBJ2-2 gives the whole variable domain DGGITQSPKYLFRKEGQNVTLSCEQNLNHDAMYWYRQDPGQGLRLIYYSQIVNDFQKGDIAEGYSVSREKKESFPLTVTSAQKNPTAFYLCASSRRQGADTGELFFGEGSRLTVL.

The chain uses TRBV19 and TRBJ1-2; D is uncertain. Trimming took 7 bases from V and 6 from J, leaving 12 bases between them. There are 12 residues in the CDR3. Germline CDR1 is LNHDA and CDR2 is SQIVND (reference sequence). DNA of the CDR3: TGTGCCAGTACCTCGGGGTGGGATGGCTACACCTTC. Encoded protein: CASTSGWDGYTF.

The chain uses TRBV7-7 and TRBJ2-2; TRBD1 aligns across 10 bases. The CDR3 consists of 19 residues. Germline lookup yields CDR1 SSHAT and CDR2 FNYEAQ (reference sequence). V shed 5 bases and J 6 bases; nucleotides not matched to a gene: 18. CDR3 residues: CASSPKPADRGRFSGELFF. The DNA for the CDR3 is TGTGCCAGCAGCCCCAAACCGGCAGACAGGGGGCGTTTTTCCGGGGAGCTGTTTTTT.

The rearrangement uses TRBV6-1 and TRBJ1-5; possibly TRBD1 for D (6 bases). Germline V gene lookup returns CDR1 MNHNS and CDR2 SASEGT. The length of the CDR3 is 13 residues. Trimming stripped 7 bases from V and 5 bases from J, with 12 bases between. The CDR3 loop is CASTGARDQPQHF. The CDR3 DNA is TGTGCCAGCACAGGGGCGAGGGATCAGCCCCAGCATTTT.

Only a few counts were recorded for this clone. CDR3 sequence: CASSLAGQGDSPLHF. CDR3 bases: TGCGCCAGCAGCTTGGCGGGACAGGGGGATTCACCCCTCCACTTT. The genes are TRBV5-1 and TRBJ1-6; 11 bases fit TRBD1. The CDR3 runs 15 residues. Germline loops: CDR1 SGHRS, CDR2 YFSETQ. V lost 0 bases and J lost 8; bases outside the gene matches: 1. The variable domain in full, completed from reference TRBV5-1 and TRBJ1-6, reads KAGVTQTPRYLIKTRGQQVTLSCSPISGHRSVSWYQQTPGQGLQFLFEYFSETQRNKGNFPGRFSGRQFSNSRSEMNVSTLELGDSALYLCASSLAGQGDSPLHFGNGTRLTVT.